The 27 T cell receptor beta chains below were found in one sample sequenced in a study of T cell responses to AZD1222 COVID-19 vaccine. Profiling relied on immunoSEQ multiplex PCR, and the TCRdb table lists in-frame clones only, not all of them. Among about 110,000 clones, roughly nine tenths were seen once, and the ten largest hold 4.8%. The sequencing used peripheral blood, collected 28 days after the second AZD1222 dose. The receptor set was obtained from an adult who received the AZD1222 COVID-19 vaccine.

This chain links TRBV5-4 with TRBJ1-4; D not resolved. The V gene lost 3 bases and the J gene lost 7 bases, with 16 bases spanning the gap. The CDR3 totals 15 residues. Germline CDR1 SGHNT, CDR2 YYREEE (reference sequence). The CDR3 nucleotides are TGTGCCAGCAGCTATTCGGACCGACATGGTGAAAAACTGTTTTTT. It translates to CASSYSDRHGEKLFF.

DNA for the CDR3: TGTGCCAGTGGGTCGGGACACTTAGCTGAAGCTTTCTTT. Amino acids: CASGSGHLAEAFF. The chain combines TRBV6-5 with TRBJ1-1; a weak D match, TRBD1 (6 bases). Germline-derived CDR1 and CDR2 are MNHEY and SVGAGI. Trimming cost V 9 bases and J 6 bases, with 17 bases left between them. This CDR3 spans 13 amino acids.

The genes are TRBV27 and TRBJ1-5, with 10 bases aligning to TRBD1. Germline CDR1 is MNHEY and CDR2 is SMNVEV (reference sequence). There are 16 residues in the CDR3. J was trimmed by 0 bases and V by 8 bases; bases with no gene match: 7. The CDR3 DNA is TGTGCCAGCGGGTGGGGACAGGGGTATAGCAATCAGCCCCAGCATTTT. Translating gives CASGWGQGYSNQPQHF.

This chain joins TRBV5-1 and TRBJ2-2; D is unresolved. CDR1 and CDR2 from the germline V gene are SGHRS and YFSETQ. With 2 bases removed from V and 6 bases from J, the gap between germline ends came to 11 bases. The CDR3 covers 14 residues. CDR3 residues: CASSLSVGPGELFF. In DNA, the CDR3 is TGCGCCAGCAGCTTAAGTGTTGGTCCCGGGGAGCTGTTTTTT.

The V and J genes are TRBV7-9 and TRBJ1-3; a possible D gene is TRBD1 (5 bases). The CDR3 sequence is 14 residues long. CDR1 SEHNR and CDR2 FQNEAQ come from the germline V gene (reference sequence). The V and J ends lost 4 bases and 0 bases respectively, with 7 bases between them. The CDR3 is CASSWTSSGNTIYF. In DNA form, the CDR3 reads TGTGCCAGCAGCTGGACAAGCTCTGGAAACACCATATATTTT.

V is TRBV5-6 and J is TRBJ1-2, with TRBD1 matching 7 bases. The CDR3 has 15 residues. V lost 0 bases to trimming and J lost 4 bases; unmatched junction nucleotides: 6. Germline lookup yields CDR1 SGHDT and CDR2 YYEEEE. CDR3 in DNA: TGTGCCAGCAGCTTGGGGCAGGGGGGAGTCTATGGCTACACCTTC. It specifies CASSLGQGGVYGYTF. Complete variable domain (other parts from reference TRBV5-6 and TRBJ1-2): DAGVTQSPTHLIKTRGQQVTLRCSPKSGHDTVSWYQQALGQGPQFIFQYYEEEERQRGNFPDRFSGHQFPNYSSELNVNALLLGDSALYLCASSLGQGGVYGYTFGSGTRLTVV.

The rearrangement uses TRBV18 and TRBJ1-3; D call uncertain. The CDR3 is 15 amino acids. The germline V gene has CDR1 KGHSH and CDR2 LQKENI. The ends were cut back, 4 bases at V and 0 bases at J, with 10 bases in the middle. In DNA form, the CDR3 reads TGTGCCAGCTCACTAGCGGACCGCTCTGGAAACACCATATATTTT. Its protein is CASSLADRSGNTIYF.

This clone was recorded a few times. This chain connects TRBV24-1 to TRBJ2-7, with no clear D. CDR3 size: 11 residues. Per the germline V gene, CDR1 is KGHDR and CDR2 is SFDVKD. V shed 4 bases and J shed 4 bases, with 4 bases lying between them. CDR3 in amino acids: CATSDPYEQYF. For the CDR3, the DNA is TGTGCCACCAGTGACCCTTACGAGCAGTACTTC.

This rearrangement joins TRBV12-3 or TRBV12-4 to TRBJ1-1; tentatively, D is TRBD1 (6 bases). The ends were cut back, 3 bases at V and 5 bases at J, with 7 bases in the middle. The CDR3 runs 12 residues. The CDR3 is CASSFGQTEAFF. The DNA of the CDR3 is TGTGCCAGCAGTTTCGGACAGACTGAAGCTTTCTTT.

J is TRBJ2-7 and V is TRBV6-5, with 11 bases lining up with TRBD1. The junction had 3 bases not matched to a gene; V was cut back by 7 bases and J by 4 bases. The CDR3 is 13 residues long. CDR1 and CDR2 from the germline V gene are MNHEY and SVGAGI. For the CDR3, the DNA is TGTGCCAGCACCGGGACAGGGGGGTACGAGCAGTACTTC. This sequence encodes CASTGTGGYEQYF.

The chain recombines TRBV19 with TRBJ2-3; D may be TRBD1 (5 bases). V was pared by 5 bases and J by 0 bases, with 12 bases between. Germline V gene lookup returns CDR1 LNHDA and CDR2 SQIVND (reference sequence). There are 15 residues in the CDR3. The CDR3: CASSWGRTSTDTQYF. The CDR3 nucleotides are TGTGCCAGTAGTTGGGGCCGTACTAGCACAGATACGCAGTATTTT.

This clone was detected once. The chain couples TRBV5-1 to TRBJ2-7; D unresolved. The CDR3 has 13 amino acids. V lost 4 bases and J 5 bases, leaving 13 bases between the germline ends. Germline V lookup: CDR1 SGHRS, CDR2 YFSETQ. Written as DNA, the CDR3 is TGCGCCAGCAGCCCCGGGCCCAAGGACGAGCAGTACTTC. This encodes CASSPGPKDEQYF.

The V call is TRBV5-4, the J call TRBJ1-3; D is unclear. V dropped 0 bases and J dropped 8 bases, with 3 bases sitting between them. Per germline, CDR1 SGHNT and CDR2 YYREEE (reference sequence). This CDR3 region has 11 residues. The CDR3, as DNA: TGTGCCAGCAGCTTGGGGGACACCATATATTTT. It specifies CASSLGDTIYF.

V gene TRBV6-6 combines with J gene TRBJ1-5; TRBD1 agrees at 8 bases. This CDR3 is 15 amino acids long. Trimming cost V 6 bases and J 4 bases; bases outside gene matches: 8. Germline values: CDR1 MNHNY, CDR2 SVGAGI (reference sequence). The CDR3 DNA reads TGTGCCAGCAGCAGGGACAGGACTGGAAATCAGCCCCAGCATTTT. This gives the protein CASSRDRTGNQPQHF.

This clone was observed a handful of times. The V and J genes are TRBV19 and TRBJ1-5, with 7 positions matching TRBD1. The CDR3 covers 13 residues. V shed 4 bases, J shed 6 bases, and the junction held 3 bases outside the gene matches. CDR1 and CDR2 (germline): LNHDA, SQIVND (reference sequence). CDR3 sequence: CASSNWDSQPQHF. In DNA form, the CDR3 reads TGTGCCAGTAGTAATTGGGACAGTCAGCCCCAGCATTTT.

The rearrangement links TRBV27 to TRBJ1-2, with D hard to call. The germline CDR1 and CDR2 sequences are MNHEY and SMNVEV (reference sequence). The CDR3 is 15 amino acids. V was clipped by 5 bases and J by 0 bases, with 13 bases between them. The CDR3 is CASSPTATPNYGYTF. DNA of the CDR3: TGTGCCAGCAGTCCCACCGCAACCCCTAACTATGGCTACACCTTC.

The V gene is TRBV18, the J gene TRBJ1-5; 8 nucleotides line up with TRBD1. Per the germline V gene, CDR1 is KGHSH and CDR2 is LQKENI. The CDR3 extends over 19 amino acids. The J segment lost 4 bases and the V segment lost 3 bases, leaving 17 bases of the junction unmatched. DNA for the CDR3: TGTGCCAGCTCACCTAGGGCCCGGACAGGGATCGGCAAAAATCAGCCCCAGCATTTT. As protein: CASSPRARTGIGKNQPQHF. The full variable domain, with the rest looked up from reference TRBV18 and TRBJ1-5, is NAGVMQNPRHLVRRRGQEARLRCSPMKGHSHVYWYRQLPEEGLKFMVYLQKENIIDESGMPKERFSAEFPKEGPSILRIQQVVRGDSAAYFCASSPRARTGIGKNQPQHFGDGTRLSIL.

The rearrangement links TRBV5-5 to TRBJ1-2, with D possibly being TRBD1 (6 bases). Germline V gene lookup returns CDR1 SGHKS and CDR2 YYEKEE (reference sequence). V was clipped by 3 bases and J by 4 bases, with 16 bases between them. The CDR3 length is 15 residues. For the CDR3, the DNA is TGTGCCAGCAGCTCCCGGGGGGCGCCAATCTATGGCTACACCTTC. It specifies CASSSRGAPIYGYTF.

The CDR3 bases are TGTGCCAGCAGCTTAGCGGTAGCGGGGAGACACAATGAGCAGTTCTTC. Its protein product is CASSLAVAGRHNEQFF. V is TRBV11-2 and J is TRBJ2-1, with TRBD2 matching over 8 bases. The CDR3 has 16 residues. Trimming cost V 1 base and J 5 bases; bases outside gene matches: 7. Germline V gene data show CDR1 as SGHAT and CDR2 as FQNNGV.

The rearrangement joins TRBV6-5 to TRBJ2-1, with D unresolved. CDR1 MNHEY and CDR2 SVGAGI come from the germline V gene. Between the trimmed V and J ends, which lost 0 bases and 7 bases, there was a span of 10 bases. CDR3 length: 14 residues. The CDR3 reads CASSYSASENEQFF. The CDR3 DNA is TGTGCCAGCAGTTACTCGGCCAGCGAGAATGAGCAGTTCTTC.

A remark on this clone: The sample holds other DNA sequences that translate to the same CDR3. The chain links TRBV9 to TRBJ1-5; unclear D gene. CDR1 and CDR2 (germline): SGDLS, YYNGEE. The length of the CDR3 is 14 residues. The V gene lost 0 bases and the J gene lost 0 bases, with 4 bases spanning the gap. The CDR3 here is CASSVDGSNQPQHF. As DNA, the CDR3 is TGTGCCAGCAGCGTAGACGGTAGCAATCAGCCCCAGCATTTT.

On this clone itself: The sample contains more than one DNA sequence encoding this CDR3. This sequence joins TRBV2 and TRBJ1-2, with a possible D match to TRBD1 (6 bases). The CDR3 length is 14 residues. CDR1 is SNHLY, CDR2 FYNNEI, per germline. The V gene lost 3 bases and the J gene lost 4 bases, with 12 bases spanning the gap. The CDR3: CASSELGAGYGYTF. The CDR3 nucleotides are TGTGCCAGCAGTGAGCTGGGGGCCGGCTATGGCTACACCTTC.

The chain combines TRBV29-1 with TRBJ2-1; 9 bases agree with TRBD1. Trimming took 4 bases from V and 6 from J; bases not matched to a gene: 4. The CDR3 sequence is 13 residues long. Germline loops: CDR1 SQVTM, CDR2 ANQGSEA. The CDR3 DNA reads TGCAGCGTTGCACAGGGGGCTATCAATGAGCAGTTCTTC. This codes for CSVAQGAINEQFF.

The chain combines TRBV6-6 with TRBJ1-5; D call uncertain. Trimming cost V 6 bases and J 5 bases, with 8 bases left between them. Germline V gene lookup returns CDR1 MNHNY and CDR2 SVGAGI (reference sequence). This CDR3 has 12 amino acids. CDR3 in amino acids: CASSEYHQPQHF. Here the CDR3 DNA reads TGTGCCAGCAGCGAATACCATCAGCCCCAGCATTTT.

The chain is built from TRBV18 and TRBJ2-7, with 7 bases lining up with TRBD2. CDR1 and CDR2 (germline): KGHSH, LQKENI. Unmatched junction bases numbered 3, after V lost 3 bases and J lost 1 base. The CDR3 sequence is 14 residues long. CDR3 protein: CASSPQGGSYEQYF. CDR3 nucleotides: TGTGCCAGCTCACCGCAGGGAGGGTCCTACGAGCAGTACTTC.

The sample holds one count of this clone. V and J are TRBV5-4 and TRBJ2-5; a possible D gene is TRBD2 (5 bases). There are 15 residues in the CDR3. V was cut by 0 bases and J by 4 bases, with 13 bases left in between. Per germline, CDR1 SGHNT and CDR2 YYREEE (reference sequence). CDR3: CASSLETLAPETQYF. The CDR3 DNA reads as TGTGCCAGCAGCTTGGAAACCCTAGCCCCAGAGACCCAGTACTTC.

J is TRBJ1-5 and V is TRBV6-5, with 8 nucleotides matching TRBD1. This CDR3 spans 13 amino acids. V trimming: 6 bases; J trimming: 6 bases; junction bases outside the gene matches: 4. Germline CDR1 MNHEY, CDR2 SVGAGI. The CDR3 sequence: CASRDRVGQPQHF. The CDR3 region has the DNA TGTGCCAGCAGGGACAGGGTTGGTCAGCCCCAGCATTTT.